The 24 T cell receptor beta chains below come from one sample, sequenced in a study of long-term antiretroviral therapy in people with HIV. Researchers report immunoSEQ v3.0 was run at survey level. Clones were sequenced by immunoSEQ multiplex PCR, and TCRdb holds only the in-frame ones, with some missing. This sample carries 24,000 or so clones, roughly nine tenths of them seen once, and the ten largest clones take 3% to 4.5%. The sample was unsorted PBMCs, taken 1.9 years after starting antiretroviral therapy. These receptor sequences come from a woman in her twenties or thirties with HIV.

The CDR3 here is CASRQTGGEQYV. The CDR3 DNA reads as TGCGCCAGCAGACAAACAGGGGGGGAGCAGTACGTC. The V and J genes are TRBV10-1 and TRBJ2-7; TRBD1 matches 8 bases. Unmatched junction bases numbered 5, after V lost 6 bases and J lost 7 bases. The CDR3 has 12 amino acids. Germline loops: CDR1 WNHNN, CDR2 SYGVQD (reference sequence).

This clone has only a few counts. The chain recombines TRBV2 with TRBJ1-4; the match to TRBD1 covers 9 bases. CDR3 length equals 14 residues. V was clipped by 2 bases and J by 10 bases; unmatched bases: 5. Germline CDR1 SNHLY, CDR2 FYNNEI. The CDR3 region is CASSETGGSGKLFF. The DNA for the CDR3 is TGTGCCAGCAGTGAAACAGGGGGCTCGGGAAAACTGTTTTTT.

The chain links TRBV9 to TRBJ2-7, with D possibly matching TRBD2 (5 bases). The CDR3 sequence is 16 residues long. V was shortened by 0 bases and J by 0 bases, with 13 bases between the two germline ends. Germline-derived CDR1 and CDR2 are SGDLS and YYNGEE. CDR3 in DNA: TGTGCCAGCAGCGTAGAGGCGGGTACCGGCTCCTACGAGCAGTACTTC. This gives the protein CASSVEAGTGSYEQYF.

The CDR3 loop is CASPGKGQGAFTGELFF. CDR3 in DNA: TGTGCCAGCCCGGGGAAGGGGCAGGGGGCCTTCACCGGGGAGCTGTTTTTT. The chain is built from TRBV11-2 and TRBJ2-2; 8 nucleotides match TRBD1. The CDR3 is made up of 17 amino acids. CDR1 SGHAT and CDR2 FQNNGV come from the germline V gene. With 8 bases clipped from V and 4 bases from J, the junction kept 15 bases outside the gene matches.

As DNA, the CDR3 is TGTGCCTGGAGTCCCGTCAGGTCGTACCAAGAGACCCAGTACTTC. This codes for CAWSPVRSYQETQYF. The chain uses TRBV30 and TRBJ2-5; no clear D gene. Germline CDR1 reads GTSNPN; CDR2 reads SVGIG (reference sequence). V shed 2 bases and J shed 0 bases, with 13 bases lying between them. The CDR3 is 15 residues long.

The chain joins TRBV10-3 to TRBJ2-2; the D gene could be TRBD1 or TRBD2 (6 bases each). Trimming removed 2 bases at V and 3 bases at J, with 10 bases between. The length of the CDR3 is 15 residues. Germline-derived CDR1 and CDR2 are ENHRY and SYGVKD. The CDR3 is CAISERGRDTGELFF. Here the CDR3 DNA reads TGTGCCATCAGTGAGCGGGGGCGAGACACCGGGGAGCTGTTTTTT.

The rearrangement links TRBV7-9 to TRBJ1-4; D is unclear. This CDR3 has 14 amino acids. Looked up from germline, CDR1 is SEHNR and CDR2 is FQNEAQ (reference sequence). V shed 6 bases and J shed 3 bases, with 11 bases lying between them. The CDR3 nucleotides read TGTGCCAGCAGTTCAGACGGGCCTAATGAAAAACTGTTTTTT. Amino acids: CASSSDGPNEKLFF.

The chain uses TRBV6-5 and TRBJ2-1, with TRBD2 matching over 9 bases. CDR3 length equals 16 residues. Germline V gene lookup returns CDR1 MNHEY and CDR2 SVGAGI. V dropped 0 bases and J dropped 7; count of bases not matched to a gene: 7. CDR3 sequence: CASSYSGRGGRNEQFF. The CDR3 bases are TGTGCCAGCAGTTACTCAGGGCGGGGGGGCCGGAATGAGCAGTTCTTC.

This chain uses TRBV2 with TRBJ2-5; D ambiguous. V lost 3 bases to trimming and J lost 10 bases, with 12 bases between them. The CDR3 length is 12 residues. CDR1 is SNHLY and CDR2 is FYNNEI in the germline V gene. In DNA form, the CDR3 reads TGTGCCAGCAGTGATCCGATTGCCATCCAGTACTTC. Translating gives CASSDPIAIQYF.

V is TRBV10-2 and J is TRBJ2-7; TRBD2 matches 13 bases. CDR3 length: 16 residues. Germline V CDR1 and CDR2: WSHSY, SAAADI. The V gene end was trimmed by 6 bases and the J gene end by 7 bases; junction bases not matched to a gene: 12. The CDR3: CASRPPTSGGAGEQYF. DNA of the CDR3: TGCGCCAGCAGACCCCCCACTAGCGGGGGGGCTGGTGAGCAGTACTTC.

The chain joins TRBV5-6 to TRBJ1-2; D unclear. The CDR3 is 13 amino acids. V dropped 0 bases and J dropped 7 bases, with 10 bases sitting between them. Germline loops: CDR1 SGHDT, CDR2 YYEEEE. CDR3 residues: CASSLENFGGYTF. For the CDR3, the DNA is TGTGCCAGCAGCTTGGAGAATTTTGGTGGCTACACCTTC.

The chain links TRBV30 to TRBJ1-6, with 7 nucleotides matching TRBD1. V gave up 0 bases and J gave up 5 bases; unmatched junction bases: 1. Germline CDR1 GTSNPN, CDR2 SVGIG (reference sequence). There are 14 residues in the CDR3. The CDR3 coding sequence is TGTGCCTGGAGTGTAGACAGGGATAATTCACCCCTCCACTTT. Translated, it gives CAWSVDRDNSPLHF.

This clone was detected only once. At one boundary the junction diverges from the germline segment, which might be a read error. V usage is TRBV10-1 and J usage is TRBJ1-3, with D uncertain. CDR1 is WNHNN and CDR2 is SYGVQD in the germline V gene (reference sequence). The CDR3 loop spans 15 amino acids. This chain's CDR3 is CASSGLFGGRNTIYF. The CDR3 DNA is TGCGCTAGCAGTGGTCTCTTCGGTGGGAGAAACACCATATATTTT.

The chain has TRBV13 and TRBJ1-5; no reliable D call. With 0 bases removed from V and 2 bases from J, the gap between germline ends came to 17 bases. CDR3 length equals 18 residues. Germline V lookup: CDR1 PRHDT, CDR2 FYEKMQ (reference sequence). The CDR3 DNA sequence: TGTGCCAGCAGCTTAGGGAAGATGCATCGGCATGGCAATCAGCCCCAGCATTTT. Translating gives CASSLGKMHRHGNQPQHF.

The chain combines TRBV20-1 with TRBJ1-4; D unclear. Trimming stripped 0 bases from V and 12 bases from J, with 8 bases between. This CDR3 is built from 11 residues. Germline V gene sequence: CDR1 DFQATT, CDR2 SNEGSKA (reference sequence). CDR3 coding DNA: TGCAGTGCTAGAGATCGGAGGGAACTGTTTTTT. Its translation: CSARDRRELFF.

The gene calls are TRBV6-1 and TRBJ1-3; possible D gene TRBD1, 5 bases. CDR3 length equals 14 residues. V gave up 8 bases and J gave up 2 bases, with 13 bases separating them. CDR1 MNHNS and CDR2 SASEGT come from the germline V gene. CDR3 residues: CASGIGGTGNTIYF. Written as DNA, the CDR3 is TGTGCCAGCGGCATTGGGGGAACTGGAAACACCATATATTTT.

This clone was picked up a small number of times. The chain links TRBV19 to TRBJ2-1; no clear D. V dropped 3 bases and J dropped 4 bases, with 10 bases sitting between them. The germline V gene has CDR1 LNHDA and CDR2 SQIVND (reference sequence). The CDR3 is 14 amino acids. The CDR3 region is CASSIGNLYNEQFF. For the CDR3, the DNA is TGTGCCAGTAGTATCGGCAACTTATACAATGAGCAGTTCTTC.

This chain links TRBV18 with TRBJ2-3; D gene unclear. The germline V and J ends were trimmed by 4 bases and 5 bases, with 7 bases remaining between them. Germline-derived CDR1 and CDR2 are KGHSH and LQKENI. The CDR3 loop spans 12 amino acids. For the CDR3, the DNA is TGTGCCAGCTCACTAACGATAGATACGCAGTATTTT. This codes for CASSLTIDTQYF.

This clone was recorded a few times. This chain joins TRBV6-5 and TRBJ2-7; TRBD1 matches 7 bases. The CDR3 runs 14 residues. V shed 3 bases and J 3 bases; nucleotides not matched to a gene: 5. CDR1 and CDR2 (germline): MNHEY, SVGAGI. CDR3 sequence reads: CASSYSYRGYEQYF. CDR3 bases: TGTGCCAGCAGTTATTCTTACAGGGGCTACGAGCAGTACTTC.

V gene TRBV9 combines with J gene TRBJ2-1; tentative D call: TRBD2 (7 bases). Deletions cut 4 bases from V and 3 bases from J, with 17 bases between. The germline V gene encodes CDR1 SGDLS and CDR2 YYNGEE. The CDR3 is 16 amino acids. The CDR3 DNA follows: TGTGCCAGCAGCAGGGGAGGACTAGGGGGCTACAATGAGCAGTTCTTC. It translates to CASSRGGLGGYNEQFF.

The chain couples TRBV7-3 to TRBJ1-1; possibly TRBD1 for D (6 bases). Trimming took 5 bases from V and 1 from J, leaving 8 bases between them. In germline, CDR1 is SGHTA, CDR2 FQGTGA. The CDR3 extends over 13 amino acids. Written as DNA, the CDR3 is TGTGCCAGCAGCGAGGGACAGAACACTGAAGCTTTCTTT. Translated: CASSEGQNTEAFF.

The chain employs TRBV7-3 and TRBJ2-5; 10 bases match TRBD2. This CDR3 contains 15 residues. The J segment lost 4 bases and the V segment lost 5 bases, leaving 7 bases of the junction unmatched. The germline V gene has CDR1 SGHTA and CDR2 FQGTGA. CDR3 nucleotide sequence: TGTGCCAGCAGCCAGAGCGGGGGGGCAGCAGAGACCCAGTACTTC. It specifies CASSQSGGAAETQYF.

There are a few counts of this clone. This sequence joins TRBV6-1 and TRBJ2-5; D is undetermined. The CDR3 is 13 amino acids. The V and J ends lost 2 bases and 5 bases respectively, with 9 bases between them. Germline CDR1 MNHNS, CDR2 SASEGT. As DNA, the CDR3 is TGTGCCAGCAGTGAATTACGGTGGGAGACCCAGTACTTC. It specifies CASSELRWETQYF.

This sequence joins TRBV19 and TRBJ1-6; tentatively, D is TRBD1 (5 bases). The V end lost 6 bases, the J end lost 8 bases, and 20 bases lay between the germline ends. The germline CDR1 and CDR2 sequences are LNHDA and SQIVND (reference sequence). This CDR3 has 16 amino acids. The CDR3 sequence: CASSTPGSGSYSPLHF. The CDR3, as DNA: TGTGCCAGTAGCACCCCAGGTTCAGGGAGCTATTCACCCCTCCACTTT.